The 17 T cell receptor beta chains below were found in one sample sequenced in a study of response to subunit inactivated influenza vaccine (dated by TCRdb to between 2017 and 2018). Library prep was done by RT-PCR. These reads were obtained on an Illumina HiSeq 2500. TCRdb took the public reads, trimmed them with fastp at Q25, ran MiXCR for clone calling and kept in-frame beta chains. CDR3 protein duplicates are merged, each entry listing the most common genes and DNA. The sample table records roughly 180,000 distinct CDR3 sequences; approximately 8.7% of these occur just once. 9.5% to 13% of the sample is in the top ten clones. The source was non-naive T cells sorted from PBMCs, collected on the day of vaccination. This specimen's cell subset or site label, per the study, means: memory T cell fraction. The receptors derive from a man aged 45-60 years who received an inactivated influenza vaccine. Donor details come from another sample of the same person, matched by shared clones.

This clonotype was recorded many times. The V gene is TRBV12-3 or TRBV12-4, the J gene TRBJ2-7; 10 bases map to TRBD2. J was trimmed by 5 bases and V by 5 bases; bases with no gene match: 6. The CDR3 spans 14 residues. CDR3 sequence: CASSKRAGGDEQYF. As DNA, the CDR3 is TGTGCCAGCAGTAAAAGAGCGGGGGGGGACGAGCAGTACTTC.

The CDR3 DNA sequence: TGTGCCAGCAGCTTGGCCGGGGGACACCAAAACTATGGCTACACCTTC. Its translation: CASSLAGGHQNYGYTF. This sequence joins TRBV13 and TRBJ1-2; TRBD1 is a possible D gene (6 bases). V gave up 3 bases and J gave up 2 bases, with 16 bases separating them. Germline CDR1 is PRHDT and CDR2 is FYEKMQ (reference sequence). CDR3 size: 16 residues.

This clonotype was seen more than once but under ten times. The V and J genes are TRBV5-1 and TRBJ2-7; weak D call: TRBD2 (6 bases). In germline, CDR1 is SGHRS, CDR2 YFSETQ. The CDR3 is 14 residues long. With 0 bases removed from V and 2 bases from J, the gap between germline ends came to 9 bases. This chain's CDR3 is CASSLGGAPYEQYF. CDR3 bases: TGCGCCAGCAGCTTGGGCGGGGCCCCCTACGAGCAGTACTTC.

V is TRBV5-1 and J is TRBJ2-1; 10 nucleotides align to TRBD2. The germline CDR1 and CDR2 sequences are SGHRS and YFSETQ. V shed 4 bases, J shed 6 bases, and the junction held 7 bases outside the gene matches. The CDR3 extends over 15 amino acids. DNA for the CDR3: TGCGCCAGCAGCCCAAGGACTAGCGGCACCAATGAGCAGTTCTTC. Protein product: CASSPRTSGTNEQFF.

This clonotype was counted between two and nine times. This rearrangement joins TRBV20-1 to TRBJ2-1; D is uncertain. Germline V CDR1 and CDR2: DFQATT, SNEGSKA (reference sequence). The CDR3 runs 12 residues. Trimming stripped 3 bases from V and 4 bases from J, with 7 bases between. The CDR3 DNA reads as TGCAGTGCTAGGGGGTTGTACAATGAGCAGTTCTTC. Translating it yields CSARGLYNEQFF.

This clonotype was seen a handful of times. The J gene is TRBJ2-7, the V gene TRBV5-6, with D perhaps being TRBD1 or TRBD2 (5 bases each). This CDR3 has 13 amino acids. From germline, CDR1 is SGHDT and CDR2 YYEEEE. Between the trimmed V and J ends, which lost 3 bases and 5 bases, there was a span of 12 bases. CDR3 sequence: CASSSGTQNEQYF. The CDR3 DNA is TGTGCCAGCAGCTCCGGGACCCAGAACGAGCAGTACTTC.

In this sample, this clonotype turned up many times. CDR3 coding DNA: TGTGCCAGCAGCAAGGGACTAGCGGGAGTAGGAGATGAGCAGTTCTTC. It is translated as CASSKGLAGVGDEQFF. The chain recombines TRBV7-8 with TRBJ2-1; TRBD2 agrees at 14 bases. Germline V gene sequence: CDR1 SGHVS, CDR2 FQNEAQ. This CDR3 has 16 amino acids. Trimming cost V 5 bases and J 8 bases; bases outside gene matches: 8.

The rearrangement links TRBV12-3 or TRBV12-4 to TRBJ1-5; D is possibly TRBD1 (5 bases). This CDR3 region has 13 residues. Trimming removed 2 bases from V and 5 bases from J, with 7 bases in between. In nucleotides, the CDR3 is TGTGCCAGCAGTTTAACCAGGGATCAGCCCCAGCATTTT. Translation: CASSLTRDQPQHF.

The rearrangement joins TRBV4-3 to TRBJ2-3; perhaps TRBD2 as D (5 bases). Trimming stripped 1 base from V and 2 bases from J, with 10 bases between. CDR3 length equals 15 residues. Per germline, CDR1 LGHNA and CDR2 YSLEER. The CDR3 sequence: CASSQALAYTDTQYF. Written as DNA, the CDR3 is TGCGCCAGCAGCCAAGCCCTAGCCTACACAGATACGCAGTATTTT.

CDR3 DNA sequence: TGTGCCAGTAGGGGGCACAGCAATCAGCCCCAGCATTTT. Its protein product is CASRGHSNQPQHF. The chain uses TRBV6-1 and TRBJ1-5; TRBD1 aligns across 7 bases. V lost 9 bases and J lost 1; bases outside the gene matches: 3. There are 13 residues in the CDR3. Per the germline V gene, CDR1 is MNHNS and CDR2 is SASEGT.

A few counts support this clonotype. This chain joins TRBV7-2 and TRBJ2-3; maybe TRBD2 (6 bases). Between the trimmed V and J ends, which lost 2 bases and 6 bases, there was a span of 9 bases. Per germline, CDR1 SGHTA and CDR2 FQGNSA. The CDR3 is made up of 13 amino acids. The CDR3 is CASSLREWDTQYF. The CDR3, as DNA: TGTGCCAGCAGCTTACGGGAGTGGGATACGCAGTATTTT.

The table lists this clonotype with a few counts. The chain is built from TRBV7-9 and TRBJ2-7, with TRBD2 matching 7 bases. Trimming removed 9 bases from V and 1 base from J; junction bases left unmatched: 6. The CDR3 contains 13 residues. CDR1 and CDR2 from the germline V gene are SEHNR and FQNEAQ (reference sequence). The CDR3 DNA is TGTGCCAGTACGGGGGGTAGATCCTACGAGCAGTACTTC. Translated, it gives CASTGGRSYEQYF.

The sample holds a few counts of this clonotype. The chain joins TRBV28 to TRBJ2-1; D may be TRBD1 (5 bases). The CDR3 covers 15 residues. Between the trimmed V and J ends, which lost 2 bases and 1 base, there was a span of 9 bases. Looked up from germline, CDR1 is MDHEN and CDR2 is SYDVKM. The CDR3 is CASSLGAQSYNEQFF. The DNA for the CDR3 is TGTGCCAGCAGTTTAGGGGCGCAGTCCTACAATGAGCAGTTCTTC.

This clonotype was counted at least ten times. The rearrangement joins TRBV6-2 or TRBV6-3 to TRBJ2-7, with D maybe TRBD1 (6 bases). Deletions cut 0 bases from V and 0 bases from J, with 15 bases between. This CDR3 is 17 amino acids long. CDR1 is MNHEY and CDR2 is SVGEGT in the germline V gene. The CDR3 DNA reads TGTGCCAGCAGTTACTCGACGCGGAGCAGGGGCTCCTACGAGCAGTACTTC. Its protein is CASSYSTRSRGSYEQYF.

This clonotype was recorded a few times. The chain joins TRBV5-1 to TRBJ2-5; 15 bases are shared with TRBD2. The germline V gene has CDR1 SGHRS and CDR2 YFSETQ. The CDR3 extends over 18 amino acids. V trimming: 4 bases; J trimming: 4 bases; junction bases outside the gene matches: 11. Written as DNA, the CDR3 is TGCGCCAGCAGCAGAGGACTAGCGGGGGGGCCGATTCCAGAGACCCAGTACTTC. Translation gives CASSRGLAGGPIPETQYF. Combining the CDR3 with reference TRBV5-1 and TRBJ2-5 gives the whole variable domain KAGVTQTPRYLIKTRGQQVTLSCSPISGHRSVSWYQQTPGQGLQFLFEYFSETQRNKGNFPGRFSGRQFSNSRSEMNVSTLELGDSALYLCASSRGLAGGPIPETQYFGPGTRLLVL.

There are many counts of this clonotype. The rearrangement links TRBV28 to TRBJ2-6; the match to TRBD1 covers 8 bases. The germline V gene has CDR1 MDHEN and CDR2 SYDVKM. The length of the CDR3 is 15 residues. Trimming at V came to 7 bases and at J to 4 bases, leaving 6 bases not matched to a gene. CDR3 protein: CASTTGGSGANVLTF. The CDR3 nucleotides are TGTGCCAGCACCACAGGGGGTTCGGGGGCCAACGTCCTGACTTTC.

This clonotype was picked up many times. The genes are TRBV12-3 or TRBV12-4 and TRBJ1-6; D call uncertain. V dropped 7 bases and J dropped 8 bases, with 15 bases sitting between them. The CDR3 runs to 14 residues. The CDR3 sequence: CASTEGGFDSPLHF. The CDR3 nucleotides are TGTGCCAGCACCGAAGGAGGGTTCGATTCACCCCTCCACTTT.